This TCR beta chain was sequenced for a study of T cell repertoires in cytomegalovirus infection. Overall study context: A matching HLA type, together with CMV infection, was signaled by public TCR beta signatures.

Each CDR3 protein gets one entry after TCRdb re-called the reads with MiXCR. The sample includes roughly 500,000 distinct CDR3 sequences, about 15% of them seen just once. For this clonotype: The antigen remains undetermined.

Findings of the study overall: It was HLA-C-restricted CMV-specific TCR beta clonotypes that dominated the response ex vivo. The cumulative frequency of public TCR beta families identified carriers of CMV plus the relevant HLA.

The V gene's germline CDR1 is SGHDT and CDR2 YYEEEE. The CDR3 is 13 amino acids. Trimming shortened V by 4 bases and J by 2 bases, and 9 bases separated the two germline ends. This receptor was taken from a human donor in good health (CMV status not recorded). Some clones in this sample may be carry-over from other donors' samples. Source material: CD8+ T cells from PBMCs. The chain carries TRBV5-6 and TRBJ1-1; D might be TRBD1 (6 bases). The CDR3 DNA is TGTGCCAGCAGCATGGACAGCAACACTGAAGCTTTCTTT. Translation: CASSMDSNTEAFF.